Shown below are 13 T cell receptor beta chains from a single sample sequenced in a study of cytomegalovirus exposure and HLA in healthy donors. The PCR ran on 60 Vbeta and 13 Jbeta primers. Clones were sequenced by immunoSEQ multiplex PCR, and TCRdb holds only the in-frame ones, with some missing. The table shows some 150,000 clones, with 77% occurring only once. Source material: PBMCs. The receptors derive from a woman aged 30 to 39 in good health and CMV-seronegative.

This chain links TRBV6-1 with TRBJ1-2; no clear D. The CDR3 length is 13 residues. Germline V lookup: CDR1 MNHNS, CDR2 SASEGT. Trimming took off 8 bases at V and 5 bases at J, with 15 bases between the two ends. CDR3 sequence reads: CASFYSEGYGYTF. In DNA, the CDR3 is TGTGCCAGCTTCTATAGCGAAGGGTATGGCTACACCTTC.

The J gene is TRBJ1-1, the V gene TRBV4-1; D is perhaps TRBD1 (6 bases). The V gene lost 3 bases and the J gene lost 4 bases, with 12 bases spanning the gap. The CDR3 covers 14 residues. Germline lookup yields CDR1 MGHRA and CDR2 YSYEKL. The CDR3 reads CASSQSGGLTEAFF. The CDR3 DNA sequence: TGCGCCAGCAGCCAGAGCGGGGGCCTCACTGAAGCTTTCTTT.

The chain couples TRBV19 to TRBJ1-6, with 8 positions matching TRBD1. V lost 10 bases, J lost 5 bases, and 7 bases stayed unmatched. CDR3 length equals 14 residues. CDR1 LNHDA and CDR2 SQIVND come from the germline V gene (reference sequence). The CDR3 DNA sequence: TGTGCCACGAGTGGACAGGGCCATAATTCACCCCTCCACTTT. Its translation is CATSGQGHNSPLHF.

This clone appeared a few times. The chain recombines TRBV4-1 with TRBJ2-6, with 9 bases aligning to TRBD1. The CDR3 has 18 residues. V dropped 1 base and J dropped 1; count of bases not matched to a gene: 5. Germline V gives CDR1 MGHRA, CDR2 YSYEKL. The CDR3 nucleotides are TGCGCCAGCAGCCAAGGACAGGGGGGACTGTCTGGGGCCAACGTCCTGACTTTC. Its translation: CASSQGQGGLSGANVLTF.

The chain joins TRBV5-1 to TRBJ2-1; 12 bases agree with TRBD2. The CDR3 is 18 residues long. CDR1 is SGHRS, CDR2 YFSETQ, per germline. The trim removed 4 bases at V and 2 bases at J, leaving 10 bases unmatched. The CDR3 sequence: CASSLIGTSGPPYNEQFF. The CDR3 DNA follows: TGCGCCAGCAGCCTCATAGGGACTAGCGGGCCTCCCTACAATGAGCAGTTCTTC.

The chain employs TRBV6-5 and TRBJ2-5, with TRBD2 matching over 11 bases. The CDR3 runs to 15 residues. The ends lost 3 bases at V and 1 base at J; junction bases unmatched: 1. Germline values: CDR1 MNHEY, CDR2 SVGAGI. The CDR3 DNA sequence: TGTGCCAGCAGTTATCTAGCGGGGGGCCAAGAGACCCAGTACTTC. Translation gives CASSYLAGGQETQYF.

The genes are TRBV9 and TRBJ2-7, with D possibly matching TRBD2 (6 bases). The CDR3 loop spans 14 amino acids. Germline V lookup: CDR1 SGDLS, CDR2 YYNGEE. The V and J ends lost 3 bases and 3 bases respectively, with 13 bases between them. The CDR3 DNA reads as TGTGCCAGCAGCGCCCGAAGACTAGACTACGAGCAGTACTTC. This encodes CASSARRLDYEQYF.

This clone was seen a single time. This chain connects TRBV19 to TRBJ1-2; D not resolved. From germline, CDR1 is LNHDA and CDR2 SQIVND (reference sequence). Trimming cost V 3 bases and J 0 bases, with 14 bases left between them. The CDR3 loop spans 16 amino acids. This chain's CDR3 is CASSIDLRLANYGYTF. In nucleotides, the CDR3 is TGTGCCAGTAGTATCGATCTCAGGTTAGCTAACTATGGCTACACCTTC.

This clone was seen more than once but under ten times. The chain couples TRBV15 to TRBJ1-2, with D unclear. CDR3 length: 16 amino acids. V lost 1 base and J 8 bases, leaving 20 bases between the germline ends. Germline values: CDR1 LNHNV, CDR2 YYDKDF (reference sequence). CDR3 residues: CATSRAEAGSHQGYTF. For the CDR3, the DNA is TGTGCCACCAGCAGAGCCGAGGCCGGGAGCCACCAGGGCTACACCTTC.

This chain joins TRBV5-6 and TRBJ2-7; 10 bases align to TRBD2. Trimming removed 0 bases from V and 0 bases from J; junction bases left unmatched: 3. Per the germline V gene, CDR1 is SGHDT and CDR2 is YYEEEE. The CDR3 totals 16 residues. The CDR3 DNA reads TGTGCCAGCAGCTTGGGACTAGCGGGTGTCTCCTACGAGCAGTACTTC. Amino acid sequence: CASSLGLAGVSYEQYF.

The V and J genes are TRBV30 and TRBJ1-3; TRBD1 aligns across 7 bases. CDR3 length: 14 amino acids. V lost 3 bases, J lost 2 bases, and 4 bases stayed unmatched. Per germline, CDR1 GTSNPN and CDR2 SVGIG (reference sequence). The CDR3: CAWRLQGTGNTIYF. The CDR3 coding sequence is TGTGCCTGGAGATTACAGGGGACTGGAAACACCATATATTTT.

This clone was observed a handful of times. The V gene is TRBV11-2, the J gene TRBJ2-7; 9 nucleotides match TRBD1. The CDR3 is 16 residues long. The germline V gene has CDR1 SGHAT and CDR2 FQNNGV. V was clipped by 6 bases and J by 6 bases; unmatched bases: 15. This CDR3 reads CASSFSGQGEFAEQYF. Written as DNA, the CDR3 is TGTGCCAGCAGTTTTTCGGGACAGGGAGAGTTTGCCGAGCAGTACTTC.

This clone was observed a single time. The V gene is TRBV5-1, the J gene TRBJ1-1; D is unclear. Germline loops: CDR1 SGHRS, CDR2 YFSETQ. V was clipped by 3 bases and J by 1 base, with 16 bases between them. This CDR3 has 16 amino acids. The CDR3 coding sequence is TGCGCCAGCAGCTCCCTCTCGGAGGCCGCGAACACTGAAGCTTTCTTT. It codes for CASSSLSEAANTEAFF. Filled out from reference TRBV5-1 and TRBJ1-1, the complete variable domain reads KAGVTQTPRYLIKTRGQQVTLSCSPISGHRSVSWYQQTPGQGLQFLFEYFSETQRNKGNFPGRFSGRQFSNSRSEMNVSTLELGDSALYLCASSSLSEAANTEAFFGQGTRLTVV.